This entry is about one T cell receptor beta chain. Its target is unknown. Arm-PCR of CDR3 regions with iRepertoire HTBI primers generated TCR beta libraries. TCRdb recomputed calls from the multiplex PCR reads with MiXCR, one row per CDR3 protein. Of roughly 450,000 distinct CDR3 sequences listed, roughly a quarter are singletons. Noted time point: persistent/refractory GD, antithyroid drugs over 5 years with positive TRAb. RNA extracted from PBMCs served as the sequencing template. This record belongs to a study of regulatory T cells in long-lasting Graves disease. The wider study: Those with persistent Graves' disease had received antithyroid drugs for over 5 years with positive TSH receptor antibodies. Regarding the study as a whole: Tissue studied was limited to peripheral blood, excluding thyroid tissue. Persistent disease was characterized by preferential usage of TRBV28, TRBJ1-2 and TRBJ2-5. Persistent Graves' patients showed reduced TCR diversity versus newly diagnosed patients.

The CDR3 spans 16 residues. Germline lookup yields CDR1 SGHTA and CDR2 FQGNSA. Trimming took off 1 base at V and 0 bases at J, with 13 bases between the two ends. This sample comprised peripheral blood mononuclear cells (PBMCs), obtained when the disease was refractory, from a patient treated with antithyroid drugs. The source is a female donor with Graves disease. The chain uses TRBV7-2 and TRBJ2-7; unclear D gene. The CDR3 DNA sequence: TGTGCCAGCAGCTTAGTGGCTTCTCGAGGCTCCTACGAGCAGTACTTC. It encodes CASSLVASRGSYEQYF.